The present entry profiles one T cell receptor (beta chain) with its context. The data were obtained in a study of follicular helper T cells after annual influenza vaccination. As for time point: 2015-2016 season, 7 days after influenza vaccination. Germline values: CDR1 SNHLY, CDR2 FYNNEI. The CDR3 extends over 13 amino acids. Trimming removed 4 bases from V and 7 bases from J, with 11 bases in between. Profiled with immunoSEQ multiplex PCR; TCRdb holds only in-frame clones, not every one. The sample has about 4,200 clones, 82% seen once. The source material was CXCR5+ CD38- circulating T follicular helper cells from blood, sampled 7 days after influenza vaccination. The subset denotes: circulating Tfh, non-naive CD4+CXCR5+PD-1+ (ICOS+CD38+ or ICOS-CD38-). The chain uses TRBV2 and TRBJ2-1; D not certain. This sequence originates from an adult who received the influenza vaccine. The DNA for the CDR3 is TGTGCCAGCAGTGCTTTTAGGGCTAATGAGCAGTTCTTC. It specifies CASSAFRANEQFF. The whole variable domain, filled in from reference TRBV2 and TRBJ2-1, reads EPEVTQTPSHQVTQMGQEVILRCVPISNHLYFYWYRQILGQKVEFLVSFYNNEISEKSEIFDDQFSVERPDGSNFTLKIRSTKLEDSAMYFCASSAFRANEQFFGPGTRLTVL.